This TCR beta chain was observed in a study of T cell responses to AZD1222 COVID-19 vaccine. TCRdb keeps only in-frame clones here, not all; method: immunoSEQ multiplex PCR. The repertoire holds 120,000 or so clones, with around nine tenths as singletons. Comment on this clone: Its antigen is unidentified.

Second doses were pooled across both intervals (about 4 or about 12 weeks). Study results and caveats: Repertoire sampling occurred only after the peak T cell response. The sample set comprised mostly white British donors with more females, and clonal diversity was possibly underestimated. Nearly half of the spike-specific TCRs reportedly recognize variant regions that carry no mutations.

The specimen comprised peripheral blood, sampled 28 days after the second AZD1222 dose. The origin of this receptor is an adult who received the AZD1222 COVID-19 vaccine.

The CDR3: CASSLNYNEQFF. The CDR3 DNA reads as TGTGCCAGCTCACTTAACTACAATGAGCAGTTCTTC. This chain uses TRBV18 with TRBJ2-1; no firm D call. The CDR3 consists of 12 residues. Germline CDR1 KGHSH, CDR2 LQKENI. V was trimmed by 4 bases and J by 3 bases, leaving 4 bases between them.